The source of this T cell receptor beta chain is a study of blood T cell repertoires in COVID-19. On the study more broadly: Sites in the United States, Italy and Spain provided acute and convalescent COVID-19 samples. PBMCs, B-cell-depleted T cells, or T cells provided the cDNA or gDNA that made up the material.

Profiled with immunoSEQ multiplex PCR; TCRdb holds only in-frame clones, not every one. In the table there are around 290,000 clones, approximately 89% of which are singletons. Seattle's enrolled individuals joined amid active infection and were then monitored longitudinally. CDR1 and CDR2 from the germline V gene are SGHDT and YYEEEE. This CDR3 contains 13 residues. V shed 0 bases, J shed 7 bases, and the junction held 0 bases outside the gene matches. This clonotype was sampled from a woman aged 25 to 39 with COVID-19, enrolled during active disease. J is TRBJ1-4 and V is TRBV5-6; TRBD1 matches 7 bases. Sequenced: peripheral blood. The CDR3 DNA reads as TGTGCCAGCAGCTTGGACAGGGGTGAAAAACTGTTTTTT. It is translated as CASSLDRGEKLFF.